The present T cell receptor (beta chain) was sequenced within a study of T cells after yellow fever vaccination. Study at large: Preparation used SMART-Seq v4 Ultra Low Input for the low-cell-number fractions.

In regard to this clonotype: Its antigen is unidentified.

In making TCR cDNA, 5'RACE template switching added a universal primer site and UMIs to it. TCRdb reprocessed the 5' RACE reads via MiXCR and lists one record per CDR3 protein. Counted here are around 63,000 distinct CDR3 sequences, around 7.4% occurring once; the ten biggest clones make up around 34%. Germline assignment: CDR1 SNHLY and CDR2 FYNNEI. V lost 6 bases to trimming and J lost 12 bases, with 17 bases between them. The CDR3 covers 12 residues. Whole-study results and caveats: FACS-sorted repertoires could harbor abundant contaminating bulk-population clonotypes. Most primary-vaccination clones recurred post-booster (approximately 96% CD4, 88% CD8).

The chain combines TRBV2 with TRBJ1-2; D possibly corresponds to TRBD1 (5 bases). This receptor was identified in a man aged 25-40 years who received the YFV17D yellow fever vaccine. Here the sequenced sample was CD8+ T cells sorted from PBMCs, taken 15 days after the yellow fever booster vaccination. The CDR3 here is CASREGMAGNTF. DNA of the CDR3: TGTGCCAGCAGGGAGGGGATGGCAGGCAACACCTTC.